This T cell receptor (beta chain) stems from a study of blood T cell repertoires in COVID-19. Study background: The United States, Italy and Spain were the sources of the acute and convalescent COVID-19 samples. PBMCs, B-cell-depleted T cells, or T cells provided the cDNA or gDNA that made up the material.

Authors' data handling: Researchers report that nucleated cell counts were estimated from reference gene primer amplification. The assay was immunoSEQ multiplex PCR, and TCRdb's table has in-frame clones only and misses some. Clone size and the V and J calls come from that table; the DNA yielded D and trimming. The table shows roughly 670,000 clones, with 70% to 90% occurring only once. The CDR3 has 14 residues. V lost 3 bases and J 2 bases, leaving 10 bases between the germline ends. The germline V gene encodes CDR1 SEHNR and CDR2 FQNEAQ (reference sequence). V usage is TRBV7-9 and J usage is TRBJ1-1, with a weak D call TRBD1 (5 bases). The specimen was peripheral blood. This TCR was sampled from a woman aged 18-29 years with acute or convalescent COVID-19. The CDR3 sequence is CASSLGGFNTEAFF. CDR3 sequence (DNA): TGTGCCAGCAGCTTGGGGGGATTCAACACTGAAGCTTTCTTT.